These 3 T cell receptor beta chains were sequenced from one sample in a study of T-cell reconstitution after alpha-beta-depleted transplantation in children. As it was prepared, the TCRbeta library received unique molecular identifiers. TCRdb independently ran MiXCR on the PCR reads; one entry per CDR3 protein. The repertoire consists of 450,000 to 500,000 distinct CDR3 sequences, with roughly an eighth occurring once and the leading ten covering approximately 5.4%. The source was PBMCs from the stem cell graft donor, collected from the stem cell graft. Source of these receptors: a human donor who donated a stem cell graft to a child with combined immunodeficiency.

This clonotype has only a few counts. V and J are TRBV7-8 and TRBJ1-1; 7 bases line up with TRBD1. The CDR3 is 15 amino acids. With V trimmed by 2 bases and J by 4 bases, 7 bases remained unmatched. Germline V gene data show CDR1 as SGHVS and CDR2 as FQNEAQ. The CDR3 region has the DNA TGTGCCAGCAGCTTACCCACAGGGGTCCCCACTGAAGCTTTCTTT. It is translated as CASSLPTGVPTEAFF.

This clonotype has just a few counts. V gene TRBV18 combines with J gene TRBJ2-1, with 7 bases matching TRBD1. V dropped 3 bases and J dropped 7; count of bases not matched to a gene: 9. The CDR3 has 15 amino acids. Germline V gene lookup returns CDR1 KGHSH and CDR2 LQKENI. The CDR3 loop is CASSPAGGDVNEQFF. The DNA for the CDR3 is TGTGCCAGCTCACCTGCAGGGGGAGACGTAAATGAGCAGTTCTTC.

Many counts were recorded for this clonotype. The chain links TRBV7-2 to TRBJ2-2, with D tentatively TRBD1 or TRBD2 (5 bases each). Germline V gene sequence: CDR1 SGHTA, CDR2 FQGNSA. This CDR3 contains 16 residues. The V and J ends lost 5 bases and 0 bases respectively, with 13 bases between them. CDR3 loop: CASSQRGDPNTGELFF. CDR3 DNA: TGTGCCAGCAGCCAGAGAGGGGACCCGAACACCGGGGAGCTGTTTTTT.